This T cell receptor beta chain was captured in a study of blood T cell repertoires in COVID-19. Whole-study context: Collection of acute and convalescent COVID-19 samples took place in the United States, Italy and Spain. The analysed material was cDNA or gDNA that came from T cells, B-cell-depleted T cells, or PBMCs.

Some clones are missing from TCRdb's copy, which holds only in-frame ones; the method was immunoSEQ multiplex PCR. The sample carries almost 400,000 clones, just under 90% recorded once. Cohort 3 donors were reported recovered after two negative PCRs, clearance, or symptom resolution. The CDR3 sequence is 18 residues long. Sequenced material: PBMCs or T cells enriched from blood (not recorded which). V gene TRBV21-1 combines with J gene TRBJ2-3; the table's D call TRBD1 went unverified against the DNA. TRBV21-1 is described as a pseudogene. This clonotype was sampled from a woman aged 30 to 39 who had recovered from COVID-19. CDR3 nucleotide sequence: TGTGCCAGCAGCAAAGGGCTAGGAGGGGGCGAAGGCACAGATACGCAGTATTTT. Residues: CASSKGLGGGEGTDTQYF.